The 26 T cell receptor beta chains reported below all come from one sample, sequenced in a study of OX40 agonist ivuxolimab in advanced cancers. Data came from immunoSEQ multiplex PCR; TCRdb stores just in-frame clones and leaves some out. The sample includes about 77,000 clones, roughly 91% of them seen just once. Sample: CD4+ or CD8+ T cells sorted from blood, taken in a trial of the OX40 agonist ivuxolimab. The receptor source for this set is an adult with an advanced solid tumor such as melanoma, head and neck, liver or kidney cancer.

This chain's CDR3 is CASSSIPGGAEQYF. CDR3 nucleotide sequence: TGCGCCAGCAGCTCGATCCCAGGGGGCGCGGAGCAGTACTTC. V usage is TRBV5-1 and J usage is TRBJ2-7; TRBD1 agrees at 8 bases. Germline CDR1 is SGHRS and CDR2 is YFSETQ. The CDR3 runs 14 residues. After removal of 3 bases from V and 7 bases from J, the junction contained 9 bases not matched to a gene.

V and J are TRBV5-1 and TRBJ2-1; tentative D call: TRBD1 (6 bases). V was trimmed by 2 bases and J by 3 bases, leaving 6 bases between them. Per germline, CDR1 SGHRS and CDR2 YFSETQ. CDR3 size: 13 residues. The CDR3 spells CASSLQGYNEQFF. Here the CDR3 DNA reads TGCGCCAGCAGCTTACAGGGCTACAATGAGCAGTTCTTC.

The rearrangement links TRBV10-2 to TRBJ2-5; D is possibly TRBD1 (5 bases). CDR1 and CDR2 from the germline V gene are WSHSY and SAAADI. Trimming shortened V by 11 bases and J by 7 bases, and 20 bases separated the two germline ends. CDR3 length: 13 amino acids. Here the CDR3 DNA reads TGCGCCGGAAGACAGTCCGAACTGGGGACCCAGTACTTC. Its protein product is CAGRQSELGTQYF.

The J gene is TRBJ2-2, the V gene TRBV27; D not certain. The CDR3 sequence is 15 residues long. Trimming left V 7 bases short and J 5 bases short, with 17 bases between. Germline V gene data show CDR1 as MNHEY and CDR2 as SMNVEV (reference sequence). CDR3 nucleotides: TGTGCCAGCACCGTCCGTTTGGATGGGACCGGGGAGCTGTTTTTT. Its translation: CASTVRLDGTGELFF.

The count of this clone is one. The CDR3 DNA sequence: TGTGCCACCAGCAGCCTCCGGGGGGTTGGGGTGGATACGCAGTATTTT. Protein: CATSSLRGVGVDTQYF. The chain joins TRBV15 to TRBJ2-3, with 7 bases aligning to TRBD2. Germline loops: CDR1 LNHNV, CDR2 YYDKDF (reference sequence). Unmatched junction bases numbered 12, after V lost 3 bases and J lost 6 bases. The CDR3 consists of 16 residues.

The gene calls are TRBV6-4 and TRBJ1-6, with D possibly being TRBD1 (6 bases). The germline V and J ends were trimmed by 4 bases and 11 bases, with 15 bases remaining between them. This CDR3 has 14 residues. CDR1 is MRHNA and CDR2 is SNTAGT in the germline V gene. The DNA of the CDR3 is TGTGCCAGCAGTGCAGAGACAGGCTTTACACCCCTCCACTTT. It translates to CASSAETGFTPLHF.

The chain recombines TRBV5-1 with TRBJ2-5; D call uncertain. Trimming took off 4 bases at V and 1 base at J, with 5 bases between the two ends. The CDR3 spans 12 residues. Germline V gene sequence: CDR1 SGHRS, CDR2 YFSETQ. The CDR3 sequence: CASSGSQETQYF. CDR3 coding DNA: TGCGCCAGCAGCGGATCCCAAGAGACCCAGTACTTC.

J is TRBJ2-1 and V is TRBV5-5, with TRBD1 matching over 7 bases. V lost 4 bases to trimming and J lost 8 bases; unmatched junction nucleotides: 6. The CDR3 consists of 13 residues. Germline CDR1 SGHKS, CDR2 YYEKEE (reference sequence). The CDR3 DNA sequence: TGTGCCAGCAGCCAACAGGGGCGGGATGAGCAGTTCTTC. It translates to CASSQQGRDEQFF.

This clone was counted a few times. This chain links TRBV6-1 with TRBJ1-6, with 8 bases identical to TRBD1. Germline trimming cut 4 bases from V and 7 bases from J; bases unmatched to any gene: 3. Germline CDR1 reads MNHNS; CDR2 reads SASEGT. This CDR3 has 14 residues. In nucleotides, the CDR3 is TGTGCCAGCAGTGCGGACAGGGCCAATTCACCCCTCCACTTT. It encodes CASSADRANSPLHF.

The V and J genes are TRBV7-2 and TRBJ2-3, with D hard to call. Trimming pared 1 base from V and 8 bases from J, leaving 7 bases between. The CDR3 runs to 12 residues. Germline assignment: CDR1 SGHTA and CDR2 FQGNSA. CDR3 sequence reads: CASSLVSGTQYF. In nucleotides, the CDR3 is TGTGCCAGCAGCTTAGTATCCGGTACGCAGTATTTT.

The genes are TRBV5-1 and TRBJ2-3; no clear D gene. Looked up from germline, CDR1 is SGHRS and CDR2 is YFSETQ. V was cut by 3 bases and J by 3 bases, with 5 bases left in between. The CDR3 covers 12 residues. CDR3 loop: CASSWQTDTQYF. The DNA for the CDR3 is TGCGCCAGCAGCTGGCAAACAGATACGCAGTATTTT.

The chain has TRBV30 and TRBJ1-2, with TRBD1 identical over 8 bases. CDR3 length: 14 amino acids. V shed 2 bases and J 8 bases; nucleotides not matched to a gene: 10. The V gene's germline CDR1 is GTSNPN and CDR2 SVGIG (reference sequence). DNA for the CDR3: TGTGCCTGGAGTTCAGCAGGGGGCCCCGGGGGCTACACCTTC. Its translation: CAWSSAGGPGGYTF.

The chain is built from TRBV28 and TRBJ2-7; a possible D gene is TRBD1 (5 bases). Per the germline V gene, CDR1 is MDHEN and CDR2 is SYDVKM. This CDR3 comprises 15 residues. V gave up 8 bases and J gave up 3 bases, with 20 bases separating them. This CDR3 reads CASPPTVTGGYEQYF. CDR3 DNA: TGTGCCAGCCCCCCTACCGTCACAGGCGGCTACGAGCAGTACTTC.

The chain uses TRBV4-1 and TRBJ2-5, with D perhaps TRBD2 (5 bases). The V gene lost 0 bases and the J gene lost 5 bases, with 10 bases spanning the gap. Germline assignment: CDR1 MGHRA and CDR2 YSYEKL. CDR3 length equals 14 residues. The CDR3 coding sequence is TGCGCCAGCAGCCAAGAGTCGAGGAGGGAGACCCAGTACTTC. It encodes CASSQESRRETQYF.

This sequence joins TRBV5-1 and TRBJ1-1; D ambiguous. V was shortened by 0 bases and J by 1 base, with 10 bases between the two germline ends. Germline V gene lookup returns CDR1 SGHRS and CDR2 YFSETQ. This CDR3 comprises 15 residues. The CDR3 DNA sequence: TGCGCCAGCAGCTTGGAGGGCCCGGCGAACACTGAAGCTTTCTTT. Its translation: CASSLEGPANTEAFF. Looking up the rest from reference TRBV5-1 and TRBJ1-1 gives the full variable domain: KAGVTQTPRYLIKTRGQQVTLSCSPISGHRSVSWYQQTPGQGLQFLFEYFSETQRNKGNFPGRFSGRQFSNSRSEMNVSTLELGDSALYLCASSLEGPANTEAFFGQGTRLTVV.

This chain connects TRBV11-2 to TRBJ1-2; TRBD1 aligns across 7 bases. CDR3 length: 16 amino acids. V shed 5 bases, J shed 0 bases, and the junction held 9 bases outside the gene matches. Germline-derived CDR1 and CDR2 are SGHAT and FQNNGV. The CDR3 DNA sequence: TGTGCCAGCAGCCCGATAGGGACAGTCGCTAACTATGGCTACACCTTC. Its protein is CASSPIGTVANYGYTF.

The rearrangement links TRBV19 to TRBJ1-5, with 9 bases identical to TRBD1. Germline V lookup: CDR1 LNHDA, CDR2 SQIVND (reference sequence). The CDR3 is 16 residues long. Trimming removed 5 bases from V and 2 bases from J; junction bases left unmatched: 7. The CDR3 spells CASSPWGQGGNQPQHF. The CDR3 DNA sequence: TGTGCCAGTAGTCCCTGGGGACAGGGAGGCAATCAGCCCCAGCATTTT.

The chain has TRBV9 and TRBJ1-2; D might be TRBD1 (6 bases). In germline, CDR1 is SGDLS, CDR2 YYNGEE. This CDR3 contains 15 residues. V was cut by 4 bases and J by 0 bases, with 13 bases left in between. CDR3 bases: TGTGCCAGCAGCCCCGGGGGCGCCTCTAACTATGGCTACACCTTC. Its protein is CASSPGGASNYGYTF.

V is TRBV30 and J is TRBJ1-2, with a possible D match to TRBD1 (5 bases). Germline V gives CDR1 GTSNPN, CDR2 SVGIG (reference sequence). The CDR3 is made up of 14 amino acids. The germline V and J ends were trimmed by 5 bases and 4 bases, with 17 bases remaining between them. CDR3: CAWYKRGGAYGYTF. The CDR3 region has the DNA TGTGCCTGGTATAAAAGGGGAGGCGCCTATGGCTACACCTTC.

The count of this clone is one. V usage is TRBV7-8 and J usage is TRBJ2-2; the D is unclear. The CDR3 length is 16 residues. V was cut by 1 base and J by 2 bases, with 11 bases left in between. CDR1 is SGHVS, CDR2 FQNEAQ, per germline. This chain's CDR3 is CASSLGFLGNTGELFF. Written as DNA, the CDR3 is TGTGCCAGCAGCTTAGGCTTCCTGGGAAACACCGGGGAGCTGTTTTTT.

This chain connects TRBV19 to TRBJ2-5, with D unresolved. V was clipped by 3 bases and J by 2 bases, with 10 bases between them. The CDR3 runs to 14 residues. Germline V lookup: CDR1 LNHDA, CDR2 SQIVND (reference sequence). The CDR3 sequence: CASSIRSKQETQYF. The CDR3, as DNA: TGTGCCAGTAGTATCAGATCTAAACAAGAGACCCAGTACTTC.

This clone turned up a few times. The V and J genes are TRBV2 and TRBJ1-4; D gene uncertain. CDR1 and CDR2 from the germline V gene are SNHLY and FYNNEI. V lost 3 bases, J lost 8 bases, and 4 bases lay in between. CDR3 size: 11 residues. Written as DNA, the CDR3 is TGTGCCAGCAGTGATTGGGAAAAACTGTTTTTT. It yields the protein CASSDWEKLFF.

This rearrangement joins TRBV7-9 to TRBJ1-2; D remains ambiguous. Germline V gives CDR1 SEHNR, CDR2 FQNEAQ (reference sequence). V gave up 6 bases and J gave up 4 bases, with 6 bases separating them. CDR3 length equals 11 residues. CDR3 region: CASSSVYGYTF. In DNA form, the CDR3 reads TGTGCCAGCAGTTCGGTCTATGGCTACACCTTC.

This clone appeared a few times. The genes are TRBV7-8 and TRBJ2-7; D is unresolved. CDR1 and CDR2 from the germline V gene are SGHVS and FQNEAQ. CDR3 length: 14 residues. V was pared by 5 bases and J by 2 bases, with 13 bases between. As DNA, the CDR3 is TGTGCCAGCAGCCTAAGGACGGGTCCCTACGAGCAGTACTTC. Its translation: CASSLRTGPYEQYF.

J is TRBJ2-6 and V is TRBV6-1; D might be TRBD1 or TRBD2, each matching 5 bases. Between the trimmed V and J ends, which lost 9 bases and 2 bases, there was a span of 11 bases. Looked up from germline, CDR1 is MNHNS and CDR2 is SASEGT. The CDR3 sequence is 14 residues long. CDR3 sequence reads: CASGEGPGANVLTF. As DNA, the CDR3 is TGTGCCAGTGGAGAGGGGCCTGGGGCCAACGTCCTGACTTTC.

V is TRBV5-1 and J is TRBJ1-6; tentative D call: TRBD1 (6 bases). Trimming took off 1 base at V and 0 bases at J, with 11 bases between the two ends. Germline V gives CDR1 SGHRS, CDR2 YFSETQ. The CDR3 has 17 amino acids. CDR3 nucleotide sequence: TGCGCCAGCAGCTTGACAGGGCCTGTCTCCTATAATTCACCCCTCCACTTT. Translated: CASSLTGPVSYNSPLHF.